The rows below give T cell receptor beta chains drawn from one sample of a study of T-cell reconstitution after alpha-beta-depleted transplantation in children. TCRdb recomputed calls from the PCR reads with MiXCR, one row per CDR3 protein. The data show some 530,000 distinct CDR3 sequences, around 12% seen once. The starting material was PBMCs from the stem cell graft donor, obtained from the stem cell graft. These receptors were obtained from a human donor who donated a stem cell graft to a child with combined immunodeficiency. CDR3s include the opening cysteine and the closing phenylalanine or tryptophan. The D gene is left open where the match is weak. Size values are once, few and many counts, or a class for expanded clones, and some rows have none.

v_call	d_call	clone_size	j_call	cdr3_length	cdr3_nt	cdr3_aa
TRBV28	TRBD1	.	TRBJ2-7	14	TGTGCCAGCATCCCACAGGGGGTGCCGGGGGAGCAGTACTTC	CASIPQGVPGEQYF
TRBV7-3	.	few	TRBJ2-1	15	TGTGCCAGCAGCTTGGTCCGGAAGGGGCCCAATGAGCAGTTCTTC	CASSLVRKGPNEQFF
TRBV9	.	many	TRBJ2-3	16	TGTGCCAGCAGCGCGGACGGGAGGTCAGGGGGAGATACGCAGTATTTT	CASSADGRSGGDTQYF
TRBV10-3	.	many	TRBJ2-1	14	TGTGCCATCAGTGAGTTGGGACTCTACAATGAGCAGTTCTTC	CAISELGLYNEQFF
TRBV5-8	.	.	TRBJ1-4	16	TGTGCCAGCAGCTTGGAGTTGGCGGCTAAGAATGAAAAACTGTTTTTT	CASSLELAAKNEKLFF
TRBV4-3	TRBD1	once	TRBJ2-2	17	TGCGCCAGCAGCCAAGACCGGGACAGGGGATCTGACGGGGAGCTGTTTTTT	CASSQDRDRGSDGELFF
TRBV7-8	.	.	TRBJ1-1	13	TGTGCCAGCAGCTTAGTGGGGAGGACTGAAGCTTTCTTT	CASSLVGRTEAFF
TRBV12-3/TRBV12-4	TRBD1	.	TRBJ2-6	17	TGTGCCAGCAGTTTATGGACAGGGGTTGAAGGGGCCAACGTCCTGACTTTC	CASSLWTGVEGANVLTF
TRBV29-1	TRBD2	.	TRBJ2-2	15	TGCAGCGTTGGATTGGGAGGGTTGGGCAGCGGGGAGCTGTTTTTT	CSVGLGGLGSGELFF
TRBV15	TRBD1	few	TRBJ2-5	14	TGTGCCACCAGCGGGGACAGGGGGCGCGAGACCCAGTACTTC	CATSGDRGRETQYF
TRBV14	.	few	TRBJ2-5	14	TGTGCCAGCAGCCACGGCGCTTGGAGGGAGACCCAGTACTTC	CASSHGAWRETQYF
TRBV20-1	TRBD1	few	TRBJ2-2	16	TGCTGTGCTCGTTTTTCCGGGACAGGGAACACCGGGGAGCTGTTTTTT	CCARFSGTGNTGELFF
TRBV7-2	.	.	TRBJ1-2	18	TGTGCCAGCAGCTCCCATACCTACGATCTGGGGACTAACTATGGCTACACCTTC	CASSSHTYDLGTNYGYTF
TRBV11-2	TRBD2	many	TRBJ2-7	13	TGTGCCAGCAGCGCTCCGGGAGGCGTAGAGCAGTACTTC	CASSAPGGVEQYF
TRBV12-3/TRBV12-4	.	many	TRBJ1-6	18	TGTGCCAGCACCGTACATCACCAAGGGGGGGCATATAATTCACCCCTCCACTTT	CASTVHHQGGAYNSPLHF
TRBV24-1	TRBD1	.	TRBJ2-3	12	TGTGCCACGACAGGGCCAACAGATACGCAGTATTTT	CATTGPTDTQYF
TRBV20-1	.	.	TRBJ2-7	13	TGCAGTGCTAGAGAAGAACAGCCTTACGAGCAGTACTTC	CSAREEQPYEQYF
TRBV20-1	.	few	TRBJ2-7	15	TGCAGTGCGAGGTCCCAATACAGGGATGCGTACGAGCAGTACTTC	CSARSQYRDAYEQYF
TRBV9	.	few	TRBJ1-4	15	TGTGCCAGCATCCCAGGCGTGGAGCCTAATGAAAAACTGTTTTTT	CASIPGVEPNEKLFF
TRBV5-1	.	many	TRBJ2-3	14	TGCGCCAGCAGCCTGGGACGGGGGAGTCGTACGCAGTATTTT	CASSLGRGSRTQYF
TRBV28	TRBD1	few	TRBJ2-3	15	TGTGCCAGCAGTCTAAGACAGGGACCCACAGATACGCAGTATTTT	CASSLRQGPTDTQYF
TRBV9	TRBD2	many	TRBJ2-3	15	TGTGCCAGCAGCGTGTCTAGCGGTAGCACAGATACGCAGTATTTT	CASSVSSGSTDTQYF
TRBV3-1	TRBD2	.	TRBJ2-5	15	TGTGCCAGCAGCCAATTAGCGGGAGGGCCAGAGACCCAGTACTTC	CASSQLAGGPETQYF
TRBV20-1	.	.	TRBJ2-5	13	TGCAGTGCTGAGTCCTCCTCAAGTGGGACCCAGTACTTC	CSAESSSSGTQYF
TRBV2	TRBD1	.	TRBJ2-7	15	TGTGCCAGCAGTGCACGGACAGGGTGGAACTACGAGCAGTACTTC	CASSARTGWNYEQYF
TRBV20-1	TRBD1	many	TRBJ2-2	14	TGCAGTGCTATGGGACAGGGTGGGAGCGGGGAGCTGTTTTTT	CSAMGQGGSGELFF
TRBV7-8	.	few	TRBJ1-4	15	TGTGCCAGCAGCCCCTGGGAAGGGGGTGTTGAAAAACTGTTTTTT	CASSPWEGGVEKLFF
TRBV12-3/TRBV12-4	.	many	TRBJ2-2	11	TGTGCCAGCAGCTGGGCCGGGGAGCTGTTTTTT	CASSWAGELFF
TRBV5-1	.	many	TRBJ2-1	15	TGCGCCAGCAGCTTGGGACAGGCCTCCTACAATGAGCAGTTCTTC	CASSLGQASYNEQFF
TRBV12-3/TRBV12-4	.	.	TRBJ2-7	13	TGTGCCAGCAGTTTTTTGAACTCCTACGAGCAGTACTTC	CASSFLNSYEQYF
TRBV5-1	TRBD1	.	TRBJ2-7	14	TGCGCCAGCACCAGGACAGGGATGGAGGACGAGCAGTACTTC	CASTRTGMEDEQYF
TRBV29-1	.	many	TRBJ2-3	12	TGCAGCGTTGGTACAGGGTCAGATACGCAGTATTTT	CSVGTGSDTQYF
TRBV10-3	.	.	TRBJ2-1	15	TGTGCCATCAGATCCCAGTTGTCCCTCGTGGATGAGCAGTTCTTC	CAIRSQLSLVDEQFF
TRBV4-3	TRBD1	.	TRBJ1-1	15	TGCGCCAGCAGCCATGGACAGGACGGGGACACTGAAGCTTTCTTT	CASSHGQDGDTEAFF
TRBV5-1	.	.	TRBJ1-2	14	TGCGCCAGCAGCTTGGTTTATAGGATCCATGGCTACACCTTC	CASSLVYRIHGYTF
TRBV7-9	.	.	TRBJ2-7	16	TGTGCCAGCAGCTTACCGACTAGTCTGAGCTCCTACGAGCAGTACTTC	CASSLPTSLSSYEQYF
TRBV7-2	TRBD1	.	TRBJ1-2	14	TGTGCCAGCAGCTTGGGACAGGGCATCCCAGGCTACACCTTC	CASSLGQGIPGYTF
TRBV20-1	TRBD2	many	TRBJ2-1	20	TGCAGTGCTAGTCTACCGCCGGGACTAGCGGGACCCATTTCAAGGCATGAGCAGTTCTTC	CSASLPPGLAGPISRHEQFF
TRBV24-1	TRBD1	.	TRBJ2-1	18	TGTGCCACCAATGGTGGGACAGGGGGCTTGCCCTCCTACAATGAGCAGTTCTTC	CATNGGTGGLPSYNEQFF
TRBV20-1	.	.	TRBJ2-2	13	TGCAGTGCTGCCCCGGGGTACACCGGGGAGCTGTTTTTT	CSAAPGYTGELFF
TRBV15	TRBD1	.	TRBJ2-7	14	TGTGCCACCAGCAGAGATCAGGGGGCGGGTGAGCAGTACTTC	CATSRDQGAGEQYF
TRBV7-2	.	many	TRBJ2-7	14	TGTGCCAGCAGCTTACTGCAGGGTGGGTGGGAGCAGTACTTC	CASSLLQGGWEQYF
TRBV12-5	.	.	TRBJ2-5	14	TGTGCTAGTGGTTCCCGGGGAAATCAAGAGACCCAGTACTTC	CASGSRGNQETQYF
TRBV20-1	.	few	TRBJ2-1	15	TGCAGTGCTAGGGCCGACTGGATAGCCCACAATGAGCAGTTCTTC	CSARADWIAHNEQFF
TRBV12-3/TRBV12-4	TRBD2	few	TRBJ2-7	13	TGTGCCAGCAGTGCGGGACTAGCGGGTGAGCAGTACTTC	CASSAGLAGEQYF
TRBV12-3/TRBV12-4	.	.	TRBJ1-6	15	TGTGCCAGCAGTTTCACGGCAGGTCATAATTCACCCCTCCACTTT	CASSFTAGHNSPLHF
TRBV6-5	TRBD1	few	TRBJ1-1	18	TGTGCCAGCAGTTACCCCCGGGACAGGGGGCTGAGGAACACTGAAGCTTTCTTT	CASSYPRDRGLRNTEAFF
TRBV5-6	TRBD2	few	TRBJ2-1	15	TGTGCCAGCACCCGCCTAGGCGGGAGCTACAATGAGCAGTTCTTC	CASTRLGGSYNEQFF
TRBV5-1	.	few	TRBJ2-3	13	TGCGCCAGCAGCCCCCGGGGCCTTTATACGCAGTATTTT	CASSPRGLYTQYF
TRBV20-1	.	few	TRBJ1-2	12	TGCAGTGCCCGTATTGGGGACTATGGCTACACCTTC	CSARIGDYGYTF
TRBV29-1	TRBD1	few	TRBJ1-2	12	TGCAGCGTTGAAGAGTACAGGGGCGGCTACACCTTC	CSVEEYRGGYTF
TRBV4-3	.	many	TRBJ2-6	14	TGCGCCAGCAGCCAAGAGACCGGGGCCAACGTCCTGACTTTC	CASSQETGANVLTF
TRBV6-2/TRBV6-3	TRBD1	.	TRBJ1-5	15	TGTGCCAGCAAGATAACAGGGGGCAGCAATCAGCCCCAGCATTTT	CASKITGGSNQPQHF
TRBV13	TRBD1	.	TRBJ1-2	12	TGTGCCAGCAGCTCCCGACAGGGAGGCTACACCTTC	CASSSRQGGYTF
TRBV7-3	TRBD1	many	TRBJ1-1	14	TGTGCCAGCAGTCACCGGGACAGGGTTAGGTTAGCTTTCTTT	CASSHRDRVRLAFF
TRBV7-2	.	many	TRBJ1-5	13	TGTGCCAGCAGCTCCTACAGCGATCAGCCCCAGCATTTT	CASSSYSDQPQHF
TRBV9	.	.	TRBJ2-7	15	TGTGCCAGCAGCGAGGGGACGGCGAGCTCCTACGAGCAGTACTTC	CASSEGTASSYEQYF
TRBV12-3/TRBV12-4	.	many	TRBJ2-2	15	TGTGCCAGCAGTCCCCAGGGTTTTCTAACCGGGGAGCTGTTTTTT	CASSPQGFLTGELFF
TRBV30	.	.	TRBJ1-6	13	TGTGCCTGGAGAGGAGGTTATAATTCACCCCTCCACTTT	CAWRGGYNSPLHF
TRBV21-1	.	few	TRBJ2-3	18	TGTGCCAGCAGCAAACTAGCGGGAGACTTTCTTTGCACAGATACGCAGTATTTT	CASSKLAGDFLCTDTQYF